This TCR beta chain appears in the sequencing data of a study of regulatory T cells in long-lasting Graves disease. Study information: Persistence in Graves' disease denoted antithyroid drug use beyond 5 years alongside positive TSH receptor antibodies.

Time point meaning: persistent/refractory GD, antithyroid drugs over 5 years with positive TRAb. PBMC-extracted RNA yielded the TCR library. Diagnosis followed American Thyroid Association guidelines for Graves' disease. CDR1 and CDR2 (germline): SGHTA, FQGNSA. This CDR3 has 15 residues. The V segment lost 5 bases and the J segment 6 bases; nucleotides outside the gene matches: 12. Arm-PCR with iRepertoire HTBI primers amplified the CDR3 regions for these TCR beta libraries. In TCRdb, the multiplex PCR reads were re-called with MiXCR into one record per CDR3 protein. The sample includes hundreds of thousands of distinct CDR3 sequences, approximately 22% of them seen just once.

Specimen: peripheral blood mononuclear cells (PBMCs), collected when the disease was refractory, from a patient treated with antithyroid drugs. This clonotype was sampled from a female donor with Graves disease. The V call is TRBV7-2, the J call TRBJ2-7; the match to TRBD2 covers 8 bases. In DNA, the CDR3 is TGTGCCAGCAGCCTCCCCGGAGCGGGAGAAGGCGAGCAGTACTTC. This sequence encodes CASSLPGAGEGEQYF.